This record covers a single T cell receptor (beta chain). As yet, its antigen is unknown. Every TCR beta cDNA library bore unique molecular identifiers. TCRdb ran MiXCR on the PCR reads and lists one entry per CDR3 protein. Of about 810,000 distinct CDR3 sequences listed, around 53% were seen once; the top ten hold about 4.5%. The data stem from a study of post-analysis software for immune sequencing data. Overall study: Patients with relapsing-remitting, secondary progressive and progressive-relapsing multiple sclerosis courses were all represented.

The germline CDR1 and CDR2 sequences are LGHDT and YNNKEL (reference sequence). Deletions cut 3 bases from V and 6 bases from J, with 12 bases between. The CDR3 length is 13 residues. Study-level findings and limits: People with multiple sclerosis had a significantly lower normalized Chao1 diversity than controls did. In patients, a few TRBV segments were more frequent than in controls, with TRBV5-6, TRBV5-1 and TRBV20-1 among them.

The chain recombines TRBV3-1 with TRBJ2-7; perhaps D is TRBD1 or TRBD2 (5 bases each). Source material: blood. This receptor was identified in a girl aged 10 to 17 with multiple sclerosis. The CDR3 DNA is TGTGCCAGCAGCCAGGACGGGACGGGCGAGCAGTACTTC. This codes for CASSQDGTGEQYF.